This T cell receptor beta chain came from a study of CD4+ T cells in melanoma. The CDR3 consists of 15 residues. Trimming cost V 6 bases and J 7 bases; bases outside gene matches: 9. From germline, CDR1 is KGHSH and CDR2 LQKENI. Sequenced by immunoSEQ multiplex PCR; TCRdb stores in-frame clones only, minus some. The sample has roughly 110,000 clones; 92% are singletons. This clone has a single count. The sequencing input was peripheral blood. The genes are TRBV18 and TRBJ2-2; 9 nucleotides match TRBD2. The sequence was collected from a human donor with melanoma. The CDR3 DNA reads as TGTGCCAGCTCGGAACCGGGACTAGCCATCGGGGAGCTGTTTTTT. This gives the protein CASSEPGLAIGELFF.